The sequence of this T cell receptor (beta chain) was determined in a study of blood T cell repertoires in COVID-19. The wider study: COVID-19 samples from acute and convalescent phases originated in the United States, Italy and Spain.

Trimming cost V 8 bases and J 2 bases; bases outside gene matches: 9. Looked up from germline, CDR1 is MGHRA and CDR2 is YSYEKL. There are 15 residues in the CDR3. A Seattle source enrolled patients during active infection and followed them longitudinally. Sequencing used immunoSEQ multiplex PCR; TCRdb keeps in-frame clones, though not all of them. Of roughly 280,000 clones listed, around 87% are singletons. At least ten counts were recorded for this clone. The gene calls are TRBV4-1 and TRBJ2-7, with 10 nucleotides matching TRBD2. The sequencing sample was made of peripheral blood. This sequence originates from a woman aged 55-69 years with COVID-19, enrolled during active disease. In DNA, the CDR3 is TGCGCCAGCGAGATCGGGACTAGCGCTACCTACGAGCAGTACTTC. Translating gives CASEIGTSATYEQYF.